This TCR beta chain was recorded in a study of blood T cell repertoires in COVID-19 (dated by TCRdb to 2018 to 2021). Background on the whole study: Samples covering the acute and convalescent phases of COVID-19 were provided by collaborators in the United States, Italy and Spain. The prospective study material was composed of cDNA or gDNA derived from T cells, B-cell-depleted T cells, or PBMCs. The dataset comprised deeply sampled blood TCRbeta repertoires from subjects exposed to, actively infected with, or recovered from COVID-19. Where available, HLA class I and class II types were obtained from metadata supplied by the sample provider rather than from assay-based typing. Sample metadata almost always included a de-identified subject ID, COVID-19 status, age in years and sex. Samples came from the ongoing ImmuneRACE study (first 160 participants) plus 1,254 subjects from 6 global collaborators. The repertoires were released in a freely available public database meant as a resource for research on the immune response to SARS-CoV-2. What the study reported, not specific to this receptor: Clinical and demographic metadata were provided uncurated, with the amount varying by source and participant.

TCRbeta CDR3 regions were amplified from genomic DNA using the immunoSEQ Assay, a bias-controlled multiplex PCR. As for the authors' bioinformatics: The number of nucleated cells in each sample was estimated from the amplification of reference gene primers within the assay. Sequence reads were collapsed and filtered to measure the absolute abundance of every unique TCRbeta CDR3 rearrangement. Productive Simpson clonality was computed per sample as the square root of Simpson's diversity index over productive rearrangements. The immuneACCESS repertoire file appears here via TCRdb, limited to in-frame rearrangements. These files lack a portion of the clones; in checked studies, under half of the deficit traces to unresolved V genes, and the cause of the others is not known. V, J and clone size reflect that table, while D and trimming were determined from the DNA. This sample lists about 150,000 clones; 70% to 85% were detected once. Clones ranked in the top ten supply 25% to 30% of the sample.

The CDR3 spans 16 residues, from the cysteine through the phenylalanine. The entry retains the CDR3 DNA only, 48 bases that are in frame from base 1. Germline trimming: 6 bases from V, 1 base from J; junction bases outside gene matches: 7. Taken from the germline V gene (reference sequence), the CDR1 and CDR2 loops are MNHNY and SVGAGI. A word on this clone: Its antigen remains undetermined. No base quality information exists; no much larger clone differs at one position.

Each collaborating institution followed its own protocols to collect whole blood in K2EDTA tubes. For TCRbeta analysis, collaborator samples were shipped as frozen whole blood, as isolated PBMCs, or as DNA extracted from either sample type. The material sequenced was peripheral blood. This sequence originates from a woman in her sixties or seventies with acute or convalescent COVID-19. In this chain, TRBV6-6 is recombined with TRBJ2-3, with 10 bases aligning to TRBD2. DNA sequence: TGTGCCAGCAGACAGACTAGCGGGTGGGGCACAGATACGCAGTATTTT. The encoded protein is CASRQTSGWGTDTQYF.